The rows below give T cell receptor beta chains drawn from one sample of a study of shared clonotypes between healthy human individuals. Measured with immunoSEQ multiplex PCR; TCRdb has only the in-frame clones, and not every one. The table has about 600,000 clones, roughly 79% seen once. The material sequenced was PBMCs. The origin of the receptors is a middle-aged woman in good health. Some clones in this sample may be carry-over from other donors' samples. Each CDR3 is given with its conserved first and last residue. A D gene is named only where the DNA matches it firmly. Where a row states a size, it is once, few, many or the class of an expanded clone; other rows omit it.

TRBV6-1	TRBJ2-5	NA	TRBD2	TGTGCCAGCAGTGAATTCCTAGCGGGAGAGACCCAGTACTTC	CASSEFLAGETQYF
TRBV7-2	TRBJ2-5	NA	NA	TGTGCCAGCAGCGGGTTCGGGCGAGCCCAGTACTTC	CASSGFGRAQYF
TRBV7-2	TRBJ1-5	once	NA	TGTGCCAGCAGCCAGTTGGGGGTAGGGAGCAATCAGCCCCAGCATTTT	CASSQLGVGSNQPQHF
TRBV5-1	TRBJ2-1	NA	NA	TGCGCCAGCAGCTTGAACCAGAATGGGTACAATGAGCAGTTCTTC	CASSLNQNGYNEQFF
TRBV10-3	TRBJ2-5	once	TRBD2	TGTGCCATCAGCGATGGACTAGCGGGAGAAGAGACCCAGTACTTC	CAISDGLAGEETQYF
TRBV7-8	TRBJ2-7	NA	TRBD2	TGTGCCAGCAGCGCCCGACTAGCCCACGAGCAGTACTTC	CASSARLAHEQYF
TRBV6-5	TRBJ2-7	NA	NA	TGTGCCAGCAGTTACACCGGGGACTCCTACGAGCAGTACTTC	CASSYTGDSYEQYF
TRBV28	TRBJ2-3	NA	NA	TGTGCCAGCAGTTTATTCCCACTGATCACAGATACGCAGTATTTT	CASSLFPLITDTQYF
TRBV7-2	TRBJ2-4	NA	NA	TGTGCCAGCAGCTCTAGGGGGGGACTAGCCAAAAACATTCAGTACTTC	CASSSRGGLAKNIQYF
TRBV11-1	TRBJ2-3	NA	NA	TGTGCCAGCAGCCTAGGGCCCAGGGGCACAGATACGCAGTATTTT	CASSLGPRGTDTQYF
TRBV10-3	TRBJ2-3	NA	NA	TGTGCCATCAGTGCCGCCGGAGATACGCAGTATTTT	CAISAAGDTQYF
TRBV28	TRBJ1-5	once	TRBD1	TGTGCCAGCAGTTTGCGACAGGGGATGTATTCCAATCAGCCCCAGCATTTT	CASSLRQGMYSNQPQHF
TRBV7-9	TRBJ1-1	NA	NA	TGTGCCAGCAGCTTTTCCCAGGGTAACACTGAAGCTTTCTTT	CASSFSQGNTEAFF
TRBV28	TRBJ2-1	NA	TRBD2	TGTGCCAGCGGACCATTAGCGGGAGAAAATGAGCAGTTCTTC	CASGPLAGENEQFF
TRBV19	TRBJ2-1	NA	TRBD1	TGTGCCACCGCCGGGACAGGGGTCTGGGGGGAGCAGTTCTTC	CATAGTGVWGEQFF
TRBV9	TRBJ2-1	NA	NA	TGTGCCAGCAGCCCCCGCGGGGATTTGGCCCATAATGAGCAGTTCTTC	CASSPRGDLAHNEQFF
TRBV29-1	TRBJ2-5	NA	TRBD1	TGCAGCGTTCAGGGGGCAGAAGAGACCCAGTACTTC	CSVQGAEETQYF
TRBV29-1	TRBJ2-1	NA	NA	TGCAGCGTTAAGGTCGCGAACGGCAATGAGCAGTTCTTC	CSVKVANGNEQFF
TRBV29-1	TRBJ1-5	NA	NA	TGCAGCGTTTCCGGGACATCAAATCAGCCCCAGCATTTT	CSVSGTSNQPQHF
TRBV5-4	TRBJ2-3	NA	NA	TGTGCCAGCAGCTTGGCCGGGATTGGAGATACGCAGTATTTT	CASSLAGIGDTQYF
TRBV29-1	TRBJ2-7	NA	NA	TGCAGCGTTGACAGGGGCCTAAACGAGCAGTACTTC	CSVDRGLNEQYF
TRBV6-6	TRBJ2-1	few	TRBD2	TGTGCCAGCAGTTGGGGCGGGAGCTCCTACAATGAGCAGTTCTTC	CASSWGGSSYNEQFF
TRBV11-1	TRBJ2-5	NA	NA	TGTGCCAGCAGCCATGATAGGGAGACCCAGTACTTC	CASSHDRETQYF
TRBV29-1	TRBJ1-1	NA	TRBD1	TGCAGCGGACGACAGGGGGCAGGAAACACTGAAGCTTTCTTT	CSGRQGAGNTEAFF
TRBV7-8	TRBJ2-1	NA	TRBD2	TGTGCCAGCAGTAAGCGGGAGGGACCCAATGAGCAGTTCTTC	CASSKREGPNEQFF